What follows are 27 T cell receptor beta chains derived from one specimen sequenced in a study of response to subunit inactivated influenza vaccine. One entry per CDR3 protein results from TCRdb running MiXCR on the RT-PCR reads. Of about 540,000 distinct CDR3 sequences in the sample, less than 25% were seen once. A further study also used this sample, focusing on T cells expressing NK-cell markers. That source reports: What made the TCR beta cDNA was 5'RACE template switching with UMIs.

The sample in question was CD4+ T cells sorted from PBMCs, obtained 11 to 12 days after vaccination. The receptors come from a man over 45 who received an inactivated influenza vaccine.

V usage is TRBV28 and J usage is TRBJ1-6, with D perhaps TRBD1 (6 bases). CDR1 MDHEN and CDR2 SYDVKM come from the germline V gene. V lost 4 bases and J lost 9, with 16 bases in between. The CDR3 runs 15 residues. The CDR3 region is CASSSVDRQASPLHF. The CDR3 DNA is TGTGCCAGCAGTTCCGTCGACAGGCAAGCTTCACCCCTCCACTTT.

This clonotype turned up a few times. One end of the junction is discordant with germline, which a read error may explain. The chain combines TRBV6-1 with TRBJ2-7; maybe TRBD1 (6 bases). The CDR3 totals 16 residues. Germline CDR1 and CDR2: MNHNS and SASEGT. The CDR3 reads CASTEVTGPSSYEQYF. The CDR3 DNA sequence: TGTGCCAGCACTGAAGTGACAGGCCCGAGCTCCTACGAGCAGTACTTC.

This clonotype was observed at least ten times. V is TRBV29-1 and J is TRBJ2-1; TRBD1 might be the D (6 bases). This CDR3 region has 13 residues. Germline lookup yields CDR1 SQVTM and CDR2 ANQGSEA. With 4 bases removed from V and 2 bases from J, the gap between germline ends came to 9 bases. The CDR3 here is CSVGGLAYNEQFF. The CDR3, as DNA: TGCAGCGTTGGGGGGCTCGCCTACAATGAGCAGTTCTTC.

In this sample, this clonotype turned up a few times. This chain uses TRBV4-2 with TRBJ1-4, with a weak D call TRBD1 (5 bases). The CDR3 spans 15 residues. The germline V gene has CDR1 LGHNA and CDR2 YNFKEQ. With 1 base removed from V and 5 bases from J, the gap between germline ends came to 11 bases. The CDR3 sequence is CASSQVGAQNEKLFF. In nucleotides, the CDR3 is TGTGCCAGCAGCCAAGTCGGGGCTCAAAATGAAAAACTGTTTTTT.

Of note for this clonotype: This may be a read error: a much more frequent sequence differs by one nucleotide. This chain connects TRBV12-3 or TRBV12-4 to TRBJ2-3; D is uncertain. CDR3 size: 12 residues. Trimming took off 2 bases at V and 6 bases at J, with 6 bases between the two ends. CDR3 coding DNA: TGTGCCAGCAGTTTAAATGGGGATACGCAGTATTTT. Translation gives CASSLNGDTQYF.

A few counts support this clonotype. The chain combines TRBV7-9 with TRBJ2-3; D is undetermined. CDR1 is SEHNR, CDR2 FQNEAQ, per germline (reference sequence). V dropped 1 base and J dropped 0 bases, with 11 bases sitting between them. The CDR3 sequence is 16 residues long. CDR3 nucleotides: TGTGCCAGCAGCTTAGGCCGTGACCCTAGCACAGATACGCAGTATTTT. Translating it yields CASSLGRDPSTDTQYF.

This clonotype was detected a few times. The V gene is TRBV12-3 or TRBV12-4, the J gene TRBJ1-6; 8 bases map to TRBD1. V lost 7 bases to trimming and J lost 9 bases; unmatched junction nucleotides: 8. This CDR3 has 14 amino acids. The CDR3 loop is CASKNRGEVSPLHF. The CDR3 coding sequence is TGTGCCAGCAAGAACAGGGGGGAGGTTTCACCCCTCCACTTT.

This clonotype has more than one count but fewer than ten. The J gene is TRBJ2-5, the V gene TRBV20-1; maybe TRBD1 (7 bases). Looked up from germline, CDR1 is DFQATT and CDR2 is SNEGSKA (reference sequence). This CDR3 is 12 amino acids long. The V end was cut by 5 bases, the J end by 5 bases, with 12 bases between. The DNA for the CDR3 is TGCAGTGCTCGGAGGGACAGTGAGACCCAGTACTTC. This codes for CSARRDSETQYF.

There are many counts of this clonotype. The chain employs TRBV7-8 and TRBJ2-7, with a possible D match to TRBD2 (6 bases). CDR1 is SGHVS and CDR2 is FQNEAQ in the germline V gene. This CDR3 region has 14 residues. V gave up 5 bases and J gave up 6 bases, with 17 bases separating them. The CDR3: CASSPSRRGGEQYF. The CDR3 bases are TGTGCCAGCAGCCCATCGCGGAGGGGAGGCGAGCAGTACTTC.

The chain is built from TRBV20-1 and TRBJ2-7; 7 bases align to TRBD1. Germline CDR1 reads DFQATT; CDR2 reads SNEGSKA (reference sequence). The trim removed 4 bases at V and 1 base at J, leaving 7 bases unmatched. The CDR3 is 14 amino acids. The CDR3 DNA reads as TGCAGTGCTACTCAGGGGGTGGGGTCCTACGAGCAGTACTTC. It codes for CSATQGVGSYEQYF.

This clonotype was observed once. This rearrangement joins TRBV2 to TRBJ2-3; D unclear. The V and J ends lost 1 base and 2 bases respectively, with 7 bases between them. The CDR3 length is 14 residues. From germline, CDR1 is SNHLY and CDR2 FYNNEI. In DNA form, the CDR3 reads TGTGCCAGCAGTGAAGTTCTCTTCACAGATACGCAGTATTTT. This codes for CASSEVLFTDTQYF.

V and J are TRBV6-2 or TRBV6-3 and TRBJ1-2; D unresolved. Germline lookup yields CDR1 MNHEY and CDR2 SVGEGT. CDR3 size: 15 residues. Deletions cut 4 bases from V and 1 base from J, with 13 bases between. In DNA, the CDR3 is TGTGCCAGCAGTTCTTTTCGCGGAGTTAACTATGGCTACACCTTC. It encodes CASSSFRGVNYGYTF.

This clonotype was observed a few times. The V and J genes are TRBV7-9 and TRBJ1-3; D gene uncertain. V was pared by 2 bases and J by 2 bases, with 10 bases between. This CDR3 has 15 amino acids. Germline V lookup: CDR1 SEHNR, CDR2 FQNEAQ (reference sequence). The chain's CDR3 is CASSLSSGTGNTIYF. In DNA form, the CDR3 reads TGTGCCAGCAGCTTAAGTTCGGGGACTGGAAACACCATATATTTT.

V is TRBV6-5 and J is TRBJ2-3, with 9 bases aligning to TRBD2. Unmatched junction bases numbered 4, after V lost 2 bases and J lost 4 bases. Germline V gene data show CDR1 as MNHEY and CDR2 as SVGAGI. This CDR3 has 15 amino acids. The CDR3 bases are TGTGCCAGCAGTTACGCGGGGGGGCCGTCAGATACGCAGTATTTT. Encoded protein: CASSYAGGPSDTQYF.

The chain recombines TRBV4-2 with TRBJ2-3, with D perhaps given as TRBD1 or TRBD2 (6 bases each). V was clipped by 6 bases and J by 0 bases, with 16 bases between them. The CDR3 covers 16 residues. Germline CDR1 reads LGHNA; CDR2 reads YNFKEQ. The CDR3 sequence is CASRLGGPGSTDTQYF. The CDR3 nucleotides read TGTGCCAGCAGACTTGGGGGGCCAGGGAGCACAGATACGCAGTATTTT.

This chain connects TRBV12-3 or TRBV12-4 to TRBJ2-2, with no clear D. V lost 3 bases and J 6 bases, leaving 11 bases between the germline ends. The CDR3 length is 14 residues. CDR3 bases: TGTGCCAGCAGTTTCCGCAGTAATTCCGGGGAGCTGTTTTTT. Residues: CASSFRSNSGELFF.

This clonotype has a count of ten or more. V is TRBV20-1 and J is TRBJ2-3, with a weak D call TRBD1 (6 bases). The CDR3 sequence is 15 residues long. Germline V gives CDR1 DFQATT, CDR2 SNEGSKA (reference sequence). The V end was cut by 8 bases, the J end by 4 bases, with 22 bases between. The CDR3 is CSKATGSGSSDTQYF. The CDR3 DNA reads as TGCAGTAAAGCTACAGGGAGTGGTTCTTCAGATACGCAGTATTTT.

This rearrangement joins TRBV5-1 to TRBJ1-6; 10 bases align to TRBD1. Germline CDR1 reads SGHRS; CDR2 reads YFSETQ. The CDR3 contains 16 residues. Trimming cost V 4 bases and J 8 bases; bases outside gene matches: 9. CDR3 coding DNA: TGCGCCAGCAGCGCGTCGGGACAGGGGAGACATTCACCCCTCCACTTT. It yields the protein CASSASGQGRHSPLHF.

This clonotype has only a few counts. V and J are TRBV18 and TRBJ2-3, with D tentatively TRBD2 (5 bases). V was trimmed by 0 bases and J by 3 bases, leaving 10 bases between them. The CDR3 has 15 residues. From germline, CDR1 is KGHSH and CDR2 LQKENI. This CDR3 is CASSPPGTGTDTQYF. Here the CDR3 DNA reads TGTGCCAGCTCACCACCGGGTACGGGAACAGATACGCAGTATTTT.

This clonotype has at least ten counts. CDR3 sequence (DNA): TGCAGCGTTGAGGGACTAGCGTTGGGTGGGGAGCTGTTTTTT. Translation gives CSVEGLALGGELFF. V gene TRBV29-1 combines with J gene TRBJ2-2; 10 bases match TRBD2. The CDR3 covers 14 residues. V dropped 3 bases and J dropped 8; count of bases not matched to a gene: 6. Per the germline V gene, CDR1 is SQVTM and CDR2 is ANQGSEA.

This clonotype showed up just a few times. This chain connects TRBV6-2 or TRBV6-3 to TRBJ2-7; 10 bases map to TRBD2. Germline V gene lookup returns CDR1 MNHEY and CDR2 SVGEGT. The CDR3 has 15 amino acids. The ends lost 6 bases at V and 2 bases at J; junction bases unmatched: 7. The CDR3 sequence: CASRPTLAGAYEQYF. The CDR3 region has the DNA TGTGCCAGCAGGCCTACCCTAGCGGGAGCCTACGAGCAGTACTTC.

This clonotype has a handful of counts. V and J are TRBV19 and TRBJ2-1; 15 bases are a match to TRBD2. The CDR3 has 15 residues. The V gene end was trimmed by 4 bases and the J gene end by 13 bases; junction bases not matched to a gene: 8. CDR1 LNHDA and CDR2 SQIVND come from the germline V gene (reference sequence). The CDR3 region has the DNA TGTGCCAGTAGTACCACTGGGACTAGCGGGAGGAATCAGTTCTTC. As protein: CASSTTGTSGRNQFF. Using reference TRBV19 and TRBJ2-1 for the parts outside the CDR3, the full variable domain is DGGITQSPKYLFRKEGQNVTLSCEQNLNHDAMYWYRQDPGQGLRLIYYSQIVNDFQKGDIAEGYSVSREKKESFPLTVTSAQKNPTAFYLCASSTTGTSGRNQFFGPGTRLTVL.

The chain is built from TRBV20-1 and TRBJ2-3; D remains ambiguous. The CDR3 has 13 amino acids. Germline CDR1 and CDR2: DFQATT and SNEGSKA (reference sequence). The V and J ends lost 6 bases and 8 bases respectively, with 18 bases between them. CDR3 nucleotides: TGCAGTGCCGGGCTTCACACCCTCCCTACGCAGTATTTT. Amino acid sequence: CSAGLHTLPTQYF.

The rearrangement uses TRBV27 and TRBJ2-2; D could derive from TRBD1 or TRBD2 (5 bases each). The CDR3 contains 14 residues. V lost 11 bases and J lost 0, with 13 bases in between. Looked up from germline, CDR1 is MNHEY and CDR2 is SMNVEV (reference sequence). The CDR3 region has the DNA TGTGCCGGGGGTGCGGGTGCGAACACCGGGGAGCTGTTTTTT. As protein: CAGGAGANTGELFF.

The gene calls are TRBV7-9 and TRBJ2-7; either TRBD1 or TRBD2 may supply D (6 bases each). The CDR3 runs 14 residues. CDR1 and CDR2 from the germline V gene are SEHNR and FQNEAQ (reference sequence). V lost 5 bases and J 3 bases, leaving 14 bases between the germline ends. The CDR3 DNA is TGTGCCAGCAGCGACGAGGGGGGATACTACGAGCAGTACTTC. This encodes CASSDEGGYYEQYF.

In this sample, this clonotype turned up many times. Its ends do not fully match the called genes, so a read error is possible. This chain connects TRBV5-1 to TRBJ1-1; TRBD1 matches at 8 bases. The germline V gene has CDR1 SGHRS and CDR2 YFSETQ. This CDR3 has 14 residues. CDR3: CASSQGTGNTEAFF. CDR3 in DNA: TGTGCCAGCAGCCAAGGGACAGGGAACACTGAAGCTTTCTTT.

This clonotype has just a few counts. This chain links TRBV7-2 with TRBJ2-1; the D call may be TRBD1 or TRBD2 (6 bases each). V was shortened by 4 bases and J by 8 bases, with 12 bases between the two germline ends. Per germline, CDR1 SGHTA and CDR2 FQGNSA. The CDR3 is made up of 13 amino acids. The CDR3 DNA sequence: TGTGCCAGCAGCTCCCGAGGGGGGTATGAGCAGTTCTTC. It translates to CASSSRGGYEQFF.